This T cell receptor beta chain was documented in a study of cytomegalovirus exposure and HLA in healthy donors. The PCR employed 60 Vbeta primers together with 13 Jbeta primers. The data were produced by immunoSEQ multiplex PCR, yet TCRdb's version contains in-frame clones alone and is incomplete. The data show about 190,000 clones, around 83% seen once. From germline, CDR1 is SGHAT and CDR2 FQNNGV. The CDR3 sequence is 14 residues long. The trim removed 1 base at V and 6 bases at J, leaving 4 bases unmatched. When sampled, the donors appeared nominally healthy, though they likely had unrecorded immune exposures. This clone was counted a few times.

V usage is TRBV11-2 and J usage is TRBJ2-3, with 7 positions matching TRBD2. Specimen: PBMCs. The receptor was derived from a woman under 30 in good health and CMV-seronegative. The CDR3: CASSLAAGVDTQYF. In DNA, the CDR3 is TGTGCCAGCAGCTTAGCCGCGGGGGTCGATACGCAGTATTTT. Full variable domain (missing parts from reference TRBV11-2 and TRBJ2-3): EAGVAQSPRYKIIEKRQSVAFWCNPISGHATLYWYQQILGQGPKLLIQFQNNGVVDDSQLPKDRFSAERLKGVDSTLKIQPAKLEDSAVYLCASSLAAGVDTQYFGPGTRLTVL.